This paragraph covers one T cell receptor beta chain sequence. Its antigen remains unidentified. Produced via immunoSEQ multiplex PCR; TCRdb's table is partial and in-frame only. Here the sample spans some 88,000 clones, 90% being singletons. These data are taken from a study of T cell responses to AZD1222 COVID-19 vaccine. Notes on the study in general: A reported finding is that nearly half of spike-specific TCRs target unmutated variant regions. Baseline serology detected seropositivity in only a handful of AZD1222 recipients. An increase in Spike-specific TCR breadth and depth was observed after two AZD1222 doses. The CD4 TCRs associated with vaccination extended across spike and predominated at 160-218 and 743-854.

CDR1 SGHTA and CDR2 FQGNSA come from the germline V gene. Trimming pared 4 bases from V and 4 bases from J, leaving 10 bases between. The CDR3 runs to 13 residues. Source: peripheral blood, taken 28 days after the second AZD1222 dose. The chain couples TRBV7-2 to TRBJ1-1; D is unclear. This receptor was taken from an adult who received the AZD1222 COVID-19 vaccine. CDR3 loop: CASSSRPGTEAFF. The CDR3 DNA reads as TGTGCCAGCAGCTCTAGACCTGGCACTGAAGCTTTCTTT.